This T cell receptor beta chain was identified in a study of technical replicates of blood from several donors. The germline CDR1 and CDR2 sequences are MNHEY and SMNVEV (reference sequence). The CDR3 consists of 13 residues. Trimming took off 5 bases at V and 1 base at J, with 8 bases between the two ends. This clone was observed a few times. Sequencing was performed with immunoSEQ multiplex PCR; in TCRdb, only in-frame clones are kept and a portion is missing. The table records some 17,000 clones, roughly 87% of them present only once. V and J are TRBV27 and TRBJ1-1; no clear D. The TCR originated in a human donor in good health. The specimen was PBMCs. CDR3 sequence (DNA): TGTGCCAGCAGTACTTTCCCGAACACTGAAGCTTTCTTT. It yields the protein CASSTFPNTEAFF.